One and the same sample provided the 30 T cell receptor beta chains below, sequenced in a study of PD-1 blockade in mismatch repair-deficient tumors. TCRdb's copy holds only in-frame clones and misses some; the assay was immunoSEQ multiplex PCR. The table includes 100,000 to 150,000 clones, 85% to 90% detected once. The sequencing used peripheral blood, collected just over 70 weeks after starting pembrolizumab. The receptor set was obtained from an adult with mismatch repair-deficient cancer.

The rearrangement joins TRBV7-6 to TRBJ2-5; D call uncertain. Trimming cost V 2 bases and J 4 bases, with 5 bases left between them. From germline, CDR1 is SGHVS and CDR2 FNYEAQ. This CDR3 is 12 amino acids long. Here the CDR3 DNA reads TGTGCCAGCAGCTTATCGGTAGAGACCCAGTACTTC. Amino acid sequence: CASSLSVETQYF.

This chain connects TRBV6-1 to TRBJ2-7; D call uncertain. The CDR3 totals 14 residues. Germline loops: CDR1 MNHNS, CDR2 SASEGT. Trimming stripped 8 bases from V and 4 bases from J, with 18 bases between. Here the CDR3 reads CASQIMARQYEQYF. The CDR3, as DNA: TGTGCCAGCCAAATTATGGCGCGGCAATACGAGCAGTACTTC.

The chain employs TRBV27 and TRBJ1-5; no reliable D call. Trimming left V 8 bases short and J 9 bases short, with 8 bases between. Per the germline V gene, CDR1 is MNHEY and CDR2 is SMNVEV (reference sequence). The CDR3 is 10 amino acids. CDR3 DNA: TGTGCCAGCGGGGTAGGGCCCCAGCATTTT. It translates to CASGVGPQHF.

The rearrangement links TRBV27 to TRBJ2-3; tentative D call: TRBD2 (5 bases). The V end was cut by 3 bases, the J end by 0 bases, with 10 bases between. Per the germline V gene, CDR1 is MNHEY and CDR2 is SMNVEV (reference sequence). The CDR3 is made up of 15 amino acids. CDR3 protein: CASSFGSASTDTQYF. The CDR3, as DNA: TGTGCCAGCAGTTTTGGGAGCGCTAGCACAGATACGCAGTATTTT.

Notes on this clone: Other DNA sequences in the sample encode the same CDR3. The CDR3, as DNA: TGTGCCAGCAGCTTAGTAGGCTACGAGCAGTACTTC. Translated, it gives CASSLVGYEQYF. The rearrangement joins TRBV7-9 to TRBJ2-7; D is unclear. The CDR3 contains 12 residues. Deletions cut 1 base from V and 3 bases from J, with 4 bases between. CDR1 is SEHNR and CDR2 is FQNEAQ in the germline V gene (reference sequence).

The rearrangement links TRBV28 to TRBJ2-7; D is possibly TRBD2 (5 bases). The length of the CDR3 is 15 residues. CDR1 is MDHEN, CDR2 SYDVKM, per germline. Between the trimmed V and J ends, which lost 2 bases and 2 bases, there was a span of 13 bases. CDR3 region: CASSLRGEGPYEQYF. The CDR3 DNA reads as TGTGCCAGCAGTTTACGGGGTGAGGGCCCCTACGAGCAGTACTTC.

CDR3 loop: CASSMGRKDNQPQHF. CDR3 nucleotides: TGTGCCAGTAGTATGGGACGGAAGGACAATCAGCCCCAGCATTTT. This chain joins TRBV19 and TRBJ1-5; D might be TRBD1 (5 bases). Germline lookup yields CDR1 LNHDA and CDR2 SQIVND (reference sequence). The germline V and J ends were trimmed by 3 bases and 3 bases, with 12 bases remaining between them. The CDR3 length is 15 residues.

The rearrangement links TRBV7-6 to TRBJ2-3; D is undetermined. Germline-derived CDR1 and CDR2 are SGHVS and FNYEAQ. V was clipped by 5 bases and J by 1 base, with 10 bases between them. The CDR3 is made up of 14 amino acids. The CDR3 bases are TGTGCCAGCAGCGCGGAACTTGGCACAGATACGCAGTATTTT. Residues: CASSAELGTDTQYF.

The rearrangement uses TRBV18 and TRBJ1-4; tentative D call: TRBD1 (6 bases). The germline V gene encodes CDR1 KGHSH and CDR2 LQKENI. V was pared by 6 bases and J by 2 bases, with 13 bases between. The length of the CDR3 is 15 residues. CDR3: CASSTSQGTNEKLFF. CDR3 DNA sequence: TGTGCCAGCTCGACCTCACAGGGCACTAATGAAAAACTGTTTTTT.

The chain combines TRBV5-1 with TRBJ2-7; the D gene is possibly TRBD1 (6 bases). Germline-derived CDR1 and CDR2 are SGHRS and YFSETQ. CDR3 size: 13 residues. Trimming removed 4 bases at V and 2 bases at J, with 10 bases between. CDR3 in DNA: TGCGCCAGCAGCGTGGACAGCCCCTACGAGCAGTACTTC. As protein: CASSVDSPYEQYF.

V and J are TRBV29-1 and TRBJ2-5; D unresolved. This CDR3 has 13 amino acids. CDR1 is SQVTM and CDR2 is ANQGSEA in the germline V gene. Trimming cost V 7 bases and J 1 base, with 13 bases left between them. CDR3 in amino acids: CSAVEELQETQYF. CDR3 bases: TGCAGCGCCGTAGAGGAGCTCCAAGAGACCCAGTACTTC. Drawing the rest from reference TRBV29-1 and TRBJ2-5, the complete variable domain is SAVISQKPSRDICQRGTSLTIQCQVDSQVTMMFWYRQQPGQSLTLIATANQGSEATYESGFVIDKFPISRPNLTFSTLTVSNMSPEDSSIYLCSAVEELQETQYFGPGTRLLVL.

The chain joins TRBV5-6 to TRBJ2-7, with unresolved D. Germline V gene lookup returns CDR1 SGHDT and CDR2 YYEEEE. This CDR3 is built from 15 residues. Trimming removed 0 bases from V and 2 bases from J, with 12 bases in between. CDR3 sequence: CASSLAGGVTYEQYF. In nucleotides, the CDR3 is TGTGCCAGCAGCTTGGCCGGTGGAGTAACCTACGAGCAGTACTTC. Full variable domain (remainder filled in from reference TRBV5-6 and TRBJ2-7): DAGVTQSPTHLIKTRGQQVTLRCSPKSGHDTVSWYQQALGQGPQFIFQYYEEEERQRGNFPDRFSGHQFPNYSSELNVNALLLGDSALYLCASSLAGGVTYEQYFGPGTRLTVT.

This chain uses TRBV19 with TRBJ2-5; 8 nucleotides align to TRBD1. The CDR3 sequence is 15 residues long. V gave up 5 bases and J gave up 5 bases; unmatched junction bases: 10. Germline V gives CDR1 LNHDA, CDR2 SQIVND (reference sequence). The CDR3: CASSRPTGAGETQYF. The CDR3 DNA is TGTGCCAGTAGTCGTCCGACAGGGGCGGGGGAGACCCAGTACTTC.

The rearrangement links TRBV9 to TRBJ2-1, with D perhaps TRBD2 (6 bases). In germline, CDR1 is SGDLS, CDR2 YYNGEE. The CDR3 loop spans 18 amino acids. Trimming left V 0 bases short and J 3 bases short, with 19 bases between. CDR3 loop: CASSVGGGGVGRYNEQFF. Written as DNA, the CDR3 is TGTGCCAGCAGCGTAGGTGGGGGAGGAGTTGGCCGCTACAATGAGCAGTTCTTC.

The chain joins TRBV4-1 to TRBJ2-1; 7 bases align to TRBD1. The CDR3 spans 18 residues. J gave up 2 bases and V 0 bases, and 10 bases lay outside the gene matches. Germline assignment: CDR1 MGHRA and CDR2 YSYEKL. The CDR3, as DNA: TGCGCCAGCAGCCAAGAACTTAGGGGGCCTTACCCCTACAATGAGCAGTTCTTC. Amino acids: CASSQELRGPYPYNEQFF.

The chain recombines TRBV30 with TRBJ1-1; D not certain. V dropped 2 bases and J dropped 5 bases, with 9 bases sitting between them. CDR1 and CDR2 from the germline V gene are GTSNPN and SVGIG (reference sequence). CDR3 length equals 12 residues. The CDR3 DNA reads as TGTGCCTGGAGTCCTCCAATGACTGAAGCTTTCTTT. This encodes CAWSPPMTEAFF.

The chain is built from TRBV28 and TRBJ1-2; D perhaps matches TRBD1 (5 bases). The CDR3 has 15 amino acids. V lost 5 bases and J 0 bases, leaving 13 bases between the germline ends. Germline V CDR1 and CDR2: MDHEN, SYDVKM. The CDR3: CASSGVGGTNYGYTF. The CDR3 DNA sequence: TGTGCCAGCAGTGGGGTGGGGGGAACTAACTATGGCTACACCTTC.

This clone was seen once. The CDR3 bases are TGTGCCAGCAGCTTTACTTACACAGATACGCAGTATTTT. This gives the protein CASSFTYTDTQYF. The chain uses TRBV7-2 and TRBJ2-3; D unresolved. CDR1 and CDR2 from the germline V gene are SGHTA and FQGNSA. The CDR3 is 13 amino acids. V was trimmed by 3 bases and J by 2 bases, leaving 6 bases between them.

This sequence joins TRBV4-3 and TRBJ1-2, with D possibly TRBD1 on 6 matching bases. The CDR3 spans 15 residues. Germline loops: CDR1 LGHNA, CDR2 YSLEER. V dropped 3 bases and J dropped 2 bases, with 13 bases sitting between them. CDR3 nucleotides: TGCGCCAGCAGCCAGGGGTCCACAGGGAACTATGGCTACACCTTC. Residues: CASSQGSTGNYGYTF.

The chain joins TRBV6-5 to TRBJ2-5, with 7 bases that match TRBD1. The V segment lost 2 bases and the J segment 0 bases; nucleotides outside the gene matches: 6. The V gene's germline CDR1 is MNHEY and CDR2 SVGAGI. This CDR3 contains 16 residues. CDR3 loop: CASSYAGTAYQETQYF. Here the CDR3 DNA reads TGTGCCAGCAGTTACGCCGGGACAGCCTACCAAGAGACCCAGTACTTC.

V usage is TRBV11-1 and J usage is TRBJ2-3, with 9 bases matching TRBD2. Unmatched junction bases numbered 2, after V lost 2 bases and J lost 2 bases. This CDR3 spans 15 amino acids. Looked up from germline, CDR1 is SGHAT and CDR2 is FQDESV (reference sequence). This CDR3 reads CASSLSGGITDTQYF. As DNA, the CDR3 is TGTGCCAGCAGCTTAAGCGGGGGGATCACAGATACGCAGTATTTT.

V gene TRBV21-1 combines with J gene TRBJ2-3; the table assigns TRBD2, which was not confirmed against the DNA. TRBV21-1 is assigned pseudogene status. This CDR3 contains 16 residues. The CDR3 here is CASRNPPAGGPATQYF. CDR3 DNA sequence: TGTGCCAGCAGAAATCCTCCAGCGGGAGGACCGGCTACGCAGTATTTT.

The chain uses TRBV28 and TRBJ2-7; D may be TRBD1 (6 bases). The CDR3 runs 14 residues. The V gene's germline CDR1 is MDHEN and CDR2 SYDVKM. The germline V and J ends were trimmed by 8 bases and 6 bases, with 20 bases remaining between them. The CDR3 protein is CASAQGPEHSEQYF. DNA of the CDR3: TGTGCCAGCGCCCAGGGGCCGGAACACTCCGAGCAGTACTTC.

The chain has TRBV5-4 and TRBJ2-5; D may match TRBD1 or TRBD2 (5 bases each). CDR1 SGHNT and CDR2 YYREEE come from the germline V gene (reference sequence). The V and J ends lost 4 bases and 5 bases respectively, with 12 bases between them. The CDR3 has 13 amino acids. The CDR3 DNA is TGTGCCAGCAGCCCCCCAGGGACGGAGACCCAGTACTTC. As protein: CASSPPGTETQYF.

In regard to this clone: Other nucleotide sequences in the sample specify the same CDR3. DNA of the CDR3: TGTGCCAGCAGCCCCGGGCCCACCTACGAGCAGTACTTC. Its translation is CASSPGPTYEQYF. The chain is built from TRBV5-5 and TRBJ2-7, with D unclear. V gave up 4 bases and J gave up 2 bases, with 10 bases separating them. The CDR3 runs to 13 residues. CDR1 is SGHKS, CDR2 YYEKEE, per germline (reference sequence).

The chain has TRBV11-2 and TRBJ2-7, with D tentatively TRBD2 (6 bases). The germline CDR1 and CDR2 sequences are SGHAT and FQNNGV. V was pared by 7 bases and J by 7 bases, with 11 bases between. There are 11 residues in the CDR3. CDR3 amino acids: CASIGGGEQYF. DNA for the CDR3: TGTGCCAGCATCGGGGGAGGTGAGCAGTACTTC.

V usage is TRBV29-1 and J usage is TRBJ2-7; 8 bases fit TRBD1. CDR1 SQVTM and CDR2 ANQGSEA come from the germline V gene. V dropped 3 bases and J dropped 2; count of bases not matched to a gene: 6. This CDR3 has 14 amino acids. CDR3 protein: CSVEYGQGTYEQYF. The DNA of the CDR3 is TGCAGCGTTGAGTACGGACAGGGAACCTACGAGCAGTACTTC.

This rearrangement joins TRBV27 to TRBJ2-7, with D uncertain. CDR3 length: 15 amino acids. V was trimmed by 2 bases and J by 0 bases, leaving 11 bases between them. Germline V gene lookup returns CDR1 MNHEY and CDR2 SMNVEV (reference sequence). The CDR3 nucleotides read TGTGCCAGCAGTTTACGGCAACCGAACTCCTACGAGCAGTACTTC. Its protein is CASSLRQPNSYEQYF.

This chain joins TRBV6-6 and TRBJ2-3, with TRBD1 matching 8 bases. Trimming took 4 bases from V and 1 from J; bases not matched to a gene: 7. CDR3 length: 16 residues. The germline V gene encodes CDR1 MNHNY and CDR2 SVGAGI (reference sequence). The CDR3 reads CASSFKTGVGTDTQYF. CDR3 DNA: TGTGCCAGCAGTTTTAAGACAGGGGTGGGCACAGATACGCAGTATTTT.

CDR3: CASSRGGHLTRNEQFF. The CDR3 DNA is TGTGCCAGCAGCCGAGGAGGACACCTAACTAGGAATGAGCAGTTCTTC. The chain recombines TRBV5-6 with TRBJ2-1; D tentatively reads TRBD1 or TRBD2 (5 bases each). Trimming took off 4 bases at V and 7 bases at J, with 21 bases between the two ends. The germline CDR1 and CDR2 sequences are SGHDT and YYEEEE. The CDR3 length is 16 residues.